This TCR beta chain was sequenced during a study of regulatory T cells in long-lasting Graves disease. Findings and limits, study-wide: Persistent cases favored TRBV28, TRBJ1-2 and TRBJ2-5.

Time point denoted: persistent/refractory GD, antithyroid drugs over 5 years with positive TRAb. Extracted PBMC RNA gave rise to the TCR library. Library construction for TCR beta used iRepertoire HTBI primers and Arm-PCR of CDR3 regions. One entry per CDR3 protein, called by TCRdb with MiXCR from the multiplex PCR reads. The table lists about 290,000 distinct CDR3 sequences, around 23% of them singletons. The CDR3 is 18 residues long. V lost 5 bases, J lost 6 bases, and 18 bases stayed unmatched. The germline V gene has CDR1 SEHNR and CDR2 FQNEAQ (reference sequence). This clonotype was seen ten or more times. Its antigen remains unidentified.

The V gene is TRBV7-9, the J gene TRBJ2-7; 11 nucleotides match TRBD2. The material sequenced was peripheral blood mononuclear cells (PBMCs), taken when the disease was refractory, from a patient treated with antithyroid drugs. This receptor was identified in a female donor with Graves disease. The CDR3 region is CASSPTRLAGGVVGEQYF. DNA for the CDR3: TGTGCCAGCAGCCCAACCCGTCTAGCGGGAGGAGTCGTCGGCGAGCAGTACTTC.